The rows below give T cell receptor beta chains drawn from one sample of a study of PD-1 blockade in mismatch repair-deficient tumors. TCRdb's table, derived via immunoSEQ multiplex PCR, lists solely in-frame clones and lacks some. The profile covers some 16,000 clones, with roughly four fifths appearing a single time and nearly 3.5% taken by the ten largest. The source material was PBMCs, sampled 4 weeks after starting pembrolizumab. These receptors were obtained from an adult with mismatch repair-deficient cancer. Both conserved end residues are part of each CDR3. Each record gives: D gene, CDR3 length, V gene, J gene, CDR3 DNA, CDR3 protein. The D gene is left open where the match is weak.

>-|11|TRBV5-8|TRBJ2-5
TGTGCCAGCAGCTTGCTCGAGACCCAGTACTTC
CASSLLETQYF
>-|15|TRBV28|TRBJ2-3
TGTGCCAGCAGTGGCACCGGGAACGGCCCAGATACGCAGTATTTT
CASSGTGNGPDTQYF
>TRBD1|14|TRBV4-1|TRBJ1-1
TGCGCCAGCAGCCAAGCACAGGGGGGTACTGAAGCTTTCTTT
CASSQAQGGTEAFF
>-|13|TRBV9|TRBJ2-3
TGTGCCAGCAGCCAGACGGGAACAGATACGCAGTATTTT
CASSQTGTDTQYF
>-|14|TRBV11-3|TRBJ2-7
TGTGCCAGCATCAACATGGGGGGACAGTACGAGCAGTACTTC
CASINMGGQYEQYF
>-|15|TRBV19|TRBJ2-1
TGTGCCAGCGGACAACTGCGGGGCGCCTACAATGAGCAGTTCTTC
CASGQLRGAYNEQFF
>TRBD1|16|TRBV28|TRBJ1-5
TGCGTTGCAACTGGGACAGGGGGTATCAGCAATCAGCCCCAGCATTTT
CVATGTGGISNQPQHF
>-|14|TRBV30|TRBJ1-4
TGTGCCTGGAGTCCCTACGGACAGTCTGAAAAACTGTTTTTT
CAWSPYGQSEKLFF
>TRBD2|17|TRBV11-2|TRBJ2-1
TGTGCCAGCAGCCCCTGGTGGCCTAGCGGGAGGGGAAATGAGCAGTTCTTC
CASSPWWPSGRGNEQFF
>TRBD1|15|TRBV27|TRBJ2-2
TGTGCCAGCAGCACGGGACAGGGGAACACCGGGGAGCTGTTTTTT
CASSTGQGNTGELFF